In its sample, the clone carrying this T cell receptor beta chain was seen once. The antigen remains unidentified. A read error may account for a junction end that differs from germline. Samples came from healthy bone marrow donors. The data originate from a study of cytomegalovirus exposure and HLA in healthy donors. Findings and limits, study-wide: Excluded: some indistinguishable V segments such as TRBV6-2 and TRBV6-3. Many donors shared some public TCRs, even though most TCR sequences were rare. A later analysis showed TCR association rates differing by HLA locus, peaking at DRB1 and lowest at HLA-C.

CDR1 and CDR2 from the germline V gene are SEHNR and FQNEAQ (reference sequence). This CDR3 spans 11 amino acids. In the PCR, 60 Vbeta and 13 Jbeta primers were used. Sequencing was performed with immunoSEQ multiplex PCR; in TCRdb, only in-frame clones are kept and a portion is missing. This table holds 140,000 or so clones, around 80% found once. This clonotype was obtained from a female donor in good health and CMV-seronegative. The rearrangement joins TRBV7-9 to TRBJ2-7, with D unresolved. The sequencing sample was made of PBMCs. The CDR3 loop reads CASSEPANLDF. As DNA, the CDR3 is TGTGCCAGCAGCGAACCTGCGAACCTTGACTTC.